The 27 T cell receptor beta chains reported below all come from one sample, sequenced in a study of T cells in Graves' hyperthyroidism and ophthalmopathy. Amplified TCR beta CDR3 regions derived from RNA transcripts. The HTBI primer set was used in a first-round RT-PCR of the TCR CDR3. TCRdb re-called the multiplex PCR reads with MiXCR, one entry per CDR3 protein. The sample has under 350,000 distinct CDR3 sequences; 13% are singletons. The sequencing input was blood. Source of these receptors: a woman in her twenties or thirties with Graves' hyperthyroidism that later progressed to Graves' ophthalmopathy.

The rearrangement links TRBV5-1 to TRBJ1-5, with a tentative D call TRBD1 (6 bases). There are 15 residues in the CDR3. V was trimmed by 5 bases and J by 4 bases, leaving 16 bases between them. Germline assignment: CDR1 SGHRS and CDR2 YFSETQ. CDR3 residues: CASRPGQGRNQPQHF. The CDR3 coding sequence is TGCGCCAGCAGACCCGGGCAGGGGCGGAATCAGCCCCAGCATTTT.

This clonotype was detected ten times or more. The V gene is TRBV11-1, the J gene TRBJ2-1; D is unclear. V was trimmed by 5 bases and J by 5 bases, leaving 10 bases between them. CDR1 and CDR2 from the germline V gene are SGHAT and FQDESV (reference sequence). The CDR3 covers 13 residues. DNA for the CDR3: TGTGCCAGCAGCCCTACCGCGGACAATGAGCAGTTCTTC. This encodes CASSPTADNEQFF. The full variable domain, its missing parts supplied by reference TRBV11-1 and TRBJ2-1, is EAEVAQSPRYKITEKSQAVAFWCDPISGHATLYWYRQILGQGPELLVQFQDESVVDDSQLPKDRFSAERLKGVDSTLKIQPAELGDSAMYLCASSPTADNEQFFGPGTRLTVL.

This clonotype was detected ten times or more. This chain uses TRBV6-1 with TRBJ1-5, with 8 bases aligning to TRBD1. The junction had 8 bases not matched to a gene; V was cut back by 7 bases and J by 0 bases. Germline lookup yields CDR1 MNHNS and CDR2 SASEGT. The CDR3 sequence is 16 residues long. CDR3 loop: CASKKPGGYSNQPQHF. In nucleotides, the CDR3 is TGTGCCAGCAAAAAACCAGGGGGCTATAGCAATCAGCCCCAGCATTTT.

This clonotype was counted many times. This sequence joins TRBV11-2 and TRBJ2-3, with D tentatively TRBD2 (5 bases). Germline CDR1 and CDR2: SGHAT and FQNNGV. Trimming left V 5 bases short and J 4 bases short, with 16 bases between. The CDR3 is 15 residues long. The CDR3 sequence: CASSRDGVQSDTQYF. In nucleotides, the CDR3 is TGTGCCAGCAGCAGAGACGGGGTACAATCAGATACGCAGTATTTT.

This clonotype occurred many times. This rearrangement joins TRBV7-8 to TRBJ1-3; TRBD1 is a possible D gene (5 bases). V dropped 2 bases and J dropped 7 bases, with 9 bases sitting between them. This CDR3 contains 13 residues. CDR1 is SGHVS and CDR2 is FQNEAQ in the germline V gene. CDR3 residues: CASSLRRGNTIYF. Here the CDR3 DNA reads TGTGCCAGCAGCTTACGTCGGGGGAACACCATATATTTT.

The sample holds a few counts of this clonotype. This chain connects TRBV20-1 to TRBJ1-2; D not resolved. Germline CDR1 is DFQATT and CDR2 is SNEGSKA (reference sequence). Deletions cut 0 bases from V and 4 bases from J, with 9 bases between. CDR3 size: 13 residues. For the CDR3, the DNA is TGCAGTGCTAGAGATCAGAGAAGCTATGGCTACACCTTC. Protein sequence: CSARDQRSYGYTF.

This clonotype was seen ten or more times. This chain uses TRBV9 with TRBJ2-3; 9 bases fit TRBD1. V dropped 4 bases and J dropped 4; count of bases not matched to a gene: 4. This CDR3 is built from 14 residues. The germline CDR1 and CDR2 sequences are SGDLS and YYNGEE. The CDR3 is CASSRDRDADTQYF. The CDR3 nucleotides read TGTGCCAGCAGCCGGGACAGGGATGCAGATACGCAGTATTTT. The whole variable domain, remainder taken from reference TRBV9 and TRBJ2-3, is DSGVTQTPKHLITATGQRVTLRCSPRSGDLSVYWYQQSLDQGLQFLIQYYNGEERAKGNILERFSAQQFPDLHSELNLSSLELGDSALYFCASSRDRDADTQYFGPGTRLTVL.

Many counts were recorded for this clonotype. In DNA, the CDR3 is TGTGCCAGCTCACCAGTGGTCCAGGGCACTGAAGCTTTCTTT. It is translated as CASSPVVQGTEAFF. The chain carries TRBV18 and TRBJ1-1; a possible D gene is TRBD1 (5 bases). The germline gives CDR1 KGHSH, CDR2 LQKENI. V dropped 2 bases and J dropped 4 bases, with 11 bases sitting between them. The length of the CDR3 is 14 residues.

This clonotype was detected ten times or more. The chain couples TRBV7-2 to TRBJ1-2; D gene unclear. In germline, CDR1 is SGHTA, CDR2 FQGNSA. The CDR3 contains 15 residues. The V end lost 5 bases, the J end lost 8 bases, and 21 bases lay between the germline ends. CDR3 nucleotides: TGTGCCAGCAGCCCCGGGGATACAGCCGCCTGGGGCTACACCTTC. This encodes CASSPGDTAAWGYTF.

The table lists this clonotype with a few counts. The gene calls are TRBV9 and TRBJ2-1; 10 nucleotides line up with TRBD2. J gave up 5 bases and V 5 bases, and 10 bases lay outside the gene matches. There are 16 residues in the CDR3. Germline assignment: CDR1 SGDLS and CDR2 YYNGEE. The CDR3 region has the DNA TGTGCCAGCAGTCAAGAACTAGCGGGGCTAAACAATGAGCAGTTCTTC. Protein product: CASSQELAGLNNEQFF.

This clonotype was picked up many times. The genes are TRBV2 and TRBJ2-7; D is perhaps TRBD1 or TRBD2 (5 bases each). The CDR3 totals 14 residues. The V end lost 6 bases, the J end lost 3 bases, and 15 bases lay between the germline ends. Germline V CDR1 and CDR2: SNHLY, FYNNEI. CDR3 sequence reads: CASRFWDLDYEQYF. CDR3 coding DNA: TGTGCCAGCAGATTCTGGGACCTGGACTACGAGCAGTACTTC.

The table lists this clonotype with many counts. The chain joins TRBV3-1 to TRBJ2-1; weak D call: TRBD1 (5 bases). There are 14 residues in the CDR3. Germline V lookup: CDR1 LGHDT, CDR2 YNNKEL (reference sequence). The ends were cut back, 1 base at V and 6 bases at J, with 10 bases in the middle. For the CDR3, the DNA is TGTGCCAGCAGCCAAGGCCAGGGTCTCAATGAGCAGTTCTTC. This sequence encodes CASSQGQGLNEQFF.

This clonotype was observed many times. CDR3 nucleotide sequence: TGTGCCAGCAGCTCAACAGGGGTAAAGACCCAGTACTTC. The encoded protein is CASSSTGVKTQYF. The chain couples TRBV7-3 to TRBJ2-5; the match to TRBD1 covers 7 bases. Germline V gene data show CDR1 as SGHTA and CDR2 as FQGTGA. CDR3 length: 13 residues. The junction had 5 bases not matched to a gene; V was cut back by 4 bases and J by 6 bases.

V gene TRBV4-2 combines with J gene TRBJ2-7; D ambiguous. Germline V gene data show CDR1 as LGHNA and CDR2 as YNFKEQ. The CDR3 sequence is 14 residues long. With 3 bases removed from V and 4 bases from J, the gap between germline ends came to 13 bases. The CDR3 bases are TGTGCCAGCAGCCAGCAAAGTTACTCATACGAGCAGTACTTC. Residues: CASSQQSYSYEQYF.

The V and J genes are TRBV11-2 and TRBJ2-1, with TRBD1 identical over 8 bases. This CDR3 is built from 17 residues. Trimming at V came to 1 base and at J to 0 bases, leaving 5 bases not matched to a gene. Germline V CDR1 and CDR2: SGHAT, FQNNGV. The CDR3 loop is CASSLGQGSSSYNEQFF. The CDR3 DNA reads TGTGCCAGCAGCTTAGGACAGGGGTCGAGCTCCTACAATGAGCAGTTCTTC.

This clonotype was picked up one time. The rearrangement links TRBV5-6 to TRBJ2-1, with D unclear. Trimming took off 0 bases at V and 9 bases at J, with 7 bases between the two ends. The CDR3 is 12 amino acids. Per the germline V gene, CDR1 is SGHDT and CDR2 is YYEEEE. CDR3 DNA: TGTGCCAGCAGCTTGGCCCGGGTTGAGCAGTTCTTC. As protein: CASSLARVEQFF. Combining the CDR3 with reference TRBV5-6 and TRBJ2-1 gives the whole variable domain DAGVTQSPTHLIKTRGQQVTLRCSPKSGHDTVSWYQQALGQGPQFIFQYYEEEERQRGNFPDRFSGHQFPNYSSELNVNALLLGDSALYLCASSLARVEQFFGPGTRLTVL.

This clonotype came up many times. V is TRBV11-2 and J is TRBJ1-1; 8 bases align to TRBD1. The CDR3 is 15 residues long. The germline CDR1 and CDR2 sequences are SGHAT and FQNNGV. Trimming took 5 bases from V and 3 from J; bases not matched to a gene: 8. CDR3: CASSPSTGEDTEAFF. The CDR3 coding sequence is TGTGCCAGCAGCCCCTCGACAGGGGAGGACACTGAAGCTTTCTTT.

This clonotype was counted at least ten times. The genes are TRBV27 and TRBJ2-7; 14 bases are shared with TRBD2. The CDR3 has 17 residues. Germline V gives CDR1 MNHEY, CDR2 SMNVEV (reference sequence). V dropped 5 bases and J dropped 5; count of bases not matched to a gene: 11. CDR3 sequence (DNA): TGTGCCAGCAGTCCTCGGGGACTAGCGGGAGAGATCCACGAGCAGTACTTC. Translation gives CASSPRGLAGEIHEQYF.

This clonotype was seen repeatedly, ten times or more. The V call is TRBV7-2, the J call TRBJ2-7; the match to TRBD1 covers 7 bases. CDR1 and CDR2 (germline): SGHTA, FQGNSA. CDR3 length: 14 residues. Trimming removed 5 bases from V and 4 bases from J; junction bases left unmatched: 8. CDR3 protein: CASSKTGSGYEQYF. The CDR3, as DNA: TGTGCCAGCAGCAAGACAGGGTCGGGGTACGAGCAGTACTTC.

As to this clonotype: Sequence at one end of the junction differs from germline and may be a read error. V gene TRBV27 combines with J gene TRBJ2-7; no definite D call. This CDR3 comprises 14 residues. Germline V gene data show CDR1 as MNHEY and CDR2 as SMNVEV (reference sequence). CDR3: CVSSLRLWGYEQYF. CDR3 sequence (DNA): TGTGTCAGCAGTTTAAGATTGTGGGGATACGAGCAGTACTTC.

This clonotype was counted ten times or more. The chain employs TRBV27 and TRBJ1-5, with TRBD1 matching 7 bases. The CDR3 contains 14 residues. CDR1 is MNHEY, CDR2 SMNVEV, per germline (reference sequence). Trimming at V came to 5 bases and at J to 3 bases, leaving 4 bases not matched to a gene. CDR3 DNA: TGTGCCAGCAGTGTACAGGGGTACAATCAGCCCCAGCATTTT. Translated: CASSVQGYNQPQHF.

This clonotype has ten or more counts. The J gene is TRBJ2-1, the V gene TRBV7-9; D remains ambiguous. V was pared by 2 bases and J by 5 bases, with 7 bases between. This CDR3 has 13 residues. Germline CDR1 reads SEHNR; CDR2 reads FQNEAQ (reference sequence). CDR3 residues: CASSLNPNNEQFF. In DNA, the CDR3 is TGTGCCAGCAGCTTAAACCCAAACAATGAGCAGTTCTTC.

This clonotype has more than one count but fewer than ten. The V gene is TRBV12-3 or TRBV12-4, the J gene TRBJ1-1; 7 nucleotides agree with TRBD1. The CDR3 runs 14 residues. V shed 7 bases and J 1 base; nucleotides not matched to a gene: 6. CDR3 sequence: CASTPGTENTEAFF. DNA for the CDR3: TGTGCCAGCACCCCCGGGACAGAGAACACTGAAGCTTTCTTT.

The gene calls are TRBV12-5 and TRBJ2-7, with 8 bases identical to TRBD2. The CDR3 runs 12 residues. CDR1 and CDR2 (germline): LGHNT, FRNRAP. V lost 7 bases and J lost 4; bases outside the gene matches: 3. Here the CDR3 DNA reads TGTGCTAGTGTTAGCGGGACTTACGAGCAGTACTTC. It codes for CASVSGTYEQYF.

This clonotype was detected only a few times. The genes are TRBV20-1 and TRBJ1-6; no clear D gene. Trimming removed 3 bases from V and 5 bases from J, with 14 bases in between. The CDR3 runs to 15 residues. Germline CDR1 is DFQATT and CDR2 is SNEGSKA (reference sequence). DNA for the CDR3: TGCAGTGCTAGCGGGCAGAAAATAAATAATTCACCCCTCCACTTT. Protein product: CSASGQKINNSPLHF.

The sample holds many counts of this clonotype. The chain carries TRBV15 and TRBJ2-7, with a tentative D call TRBD2 (6 bases). The CDR3 is 14 residues long. The germline V gene encodes CDR1 LNHNV and CDR2 YYDKDF (reference sequence). Trimming took 0 bases from V and 6 from J, leaving 12 bases between them. The CDR3 loop is CATSREAAGSEQYF. As DNA, the CDR3 is TGTGCCACCAGCAGAGAGGCTGCGGGGAGCGAGCAGTACTTC.

This clonotype came up many times. This sequence joins TRBV4-3 and TRBJ2-1; D call uncertain. The CDR3 sequence is 14 residues long. Germline V gene data show CDR1 as LGHNA and CDR2 as YSLEER. The ends were cut back, 1 base at V and 0 bases at J, with 4 bases in the middle. This CDR3 reads CASSQASSYNEQFF. The CDR3 DNA is TGCGCCAGCAGCCAAGCGAGCTCCTACAATGAGCAGTTCTTC.